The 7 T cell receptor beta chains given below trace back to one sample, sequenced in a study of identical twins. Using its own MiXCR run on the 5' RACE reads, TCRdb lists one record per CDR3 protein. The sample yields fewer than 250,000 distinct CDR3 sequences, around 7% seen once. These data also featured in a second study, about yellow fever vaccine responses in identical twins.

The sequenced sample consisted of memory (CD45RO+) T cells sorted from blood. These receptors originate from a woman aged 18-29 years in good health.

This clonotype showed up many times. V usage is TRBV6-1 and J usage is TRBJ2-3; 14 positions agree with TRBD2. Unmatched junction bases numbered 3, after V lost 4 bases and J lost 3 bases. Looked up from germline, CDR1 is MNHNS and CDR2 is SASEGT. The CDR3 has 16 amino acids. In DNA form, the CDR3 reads TGTGCCAGCAGTGGACTAGCGGGGGGGCATACAGATACGCAGTATTTT. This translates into CASSGLAGGHTDTQYF.

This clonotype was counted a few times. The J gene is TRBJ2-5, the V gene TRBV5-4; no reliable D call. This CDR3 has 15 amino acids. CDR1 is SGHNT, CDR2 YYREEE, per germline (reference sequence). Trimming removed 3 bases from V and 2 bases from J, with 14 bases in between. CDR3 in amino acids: CASSSGPNLQETQYF. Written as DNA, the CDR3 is TGTGCCAGCAGCTCCGGACCGAACCTACAAGAGACCCAGTACTTC.

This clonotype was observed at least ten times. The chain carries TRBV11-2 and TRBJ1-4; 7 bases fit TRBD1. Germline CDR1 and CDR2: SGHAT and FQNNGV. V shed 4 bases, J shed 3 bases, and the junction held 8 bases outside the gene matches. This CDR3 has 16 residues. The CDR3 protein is CASSYNVGTANEKLFF. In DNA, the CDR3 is TGTGCCAGCAGCTACAACGTAGGGACAGCTAATGAAAAACTGTTTTTT.

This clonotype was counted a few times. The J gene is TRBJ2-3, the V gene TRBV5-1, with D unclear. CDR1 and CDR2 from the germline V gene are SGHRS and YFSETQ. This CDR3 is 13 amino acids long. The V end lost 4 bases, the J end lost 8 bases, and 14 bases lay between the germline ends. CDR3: CASSREGLGTQYF. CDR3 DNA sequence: TGCGCCAGCAGCCGAGAAGGTTTAGGTACGCAGTATTTT. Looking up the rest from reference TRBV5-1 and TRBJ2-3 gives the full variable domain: KAGVTQTPRYLIKTRGQQVTLSCSPISGHRSVSWYQQTPGQGLQFLFEYFSETQRNKGNFPGRFSGRQFSNSRSEMNVSTLELGDSALYLCASSREGLGTQYFGPGTRLTVL.

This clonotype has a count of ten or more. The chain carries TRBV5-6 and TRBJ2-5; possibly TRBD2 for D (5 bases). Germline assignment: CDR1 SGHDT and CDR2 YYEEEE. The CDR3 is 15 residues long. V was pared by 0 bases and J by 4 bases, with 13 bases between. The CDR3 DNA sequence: TGTGCCAGCAGCTTGGGAGGGAGAATCCCAGAGACCCAGTACTTC. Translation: CASSLGGRIPETQYF.

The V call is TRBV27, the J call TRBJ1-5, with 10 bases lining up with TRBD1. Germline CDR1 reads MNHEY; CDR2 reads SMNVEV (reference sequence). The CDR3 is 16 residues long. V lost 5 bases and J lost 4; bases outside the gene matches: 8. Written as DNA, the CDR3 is TGTGCCAGCAGTCCCCTCCGGACAGGGGGAAATCAGCCCCAGCATTTT. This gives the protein CASSPLRTGGNQPQHF.

CDR3 loop: CASSPNPRLAASTDTQYF. Here the CDR3 DNA reads TGTGCCAGCTCACCTAACCCACGACTAGCGGCGAGCACAGATACGCAGTATTTT. This chain links TRBV18 with TRBJ2-3; TRBD2 agrees at 9 bases. The length of the CDR3 is 18 residues. Trimming at V came to 3 bases and at J to 0 bases, leaving 10 bases not matched to a gene. Germline values: CDR1 KGHSH, CDR2 LQKENI.